A selection of T cell receptor beta chains follows, all from one sample in a study of T cells in narcolepsy. TCRdb keeps only in-frame clones here, not all; method: immunoSEQ multiplex PCR. Altogether some 15,000 clones are present, about two thirds being singletons, with the ten largest covering 11% to 15%. The material sequenced was CD45RA- memory CD8+ T cells from PBMCs. The receptors originated from a human donor with narcolepsy. CDR3s include the opening cysteine and the closing phenylalanine or tryptophan. The D gene is left open where the match is weak. Size is stated for part of the rows, as once, few or many counts, or as a class when the clone is expanded.

d_call	v_call	clone_size	j_call	cdr3_nt	cdr3_aa
TRBD2	TRBV6-4	.	TRBJ2-4	TGTGCCAGCAGTGAACGGGCGGGGGGGCTGATCAACATTCAGTACTTC	CASSERAGGLINIQYF
.	TRBV5-1	.	TRBJ2-7	TGCGCCAGCAGCCTCCTTACTTACTACGAGCAGTACTTC	CASSLLTYYEQYF
TRBD2	TRBV5-5	.	TRBJ2-7	TGTGCCAGCAGCCTTCAAACTAGCGGGAGTTCCTCCGAGCAGTACTTC	CASSLQTSGSSSEQYF
.	TRBV11-2	.	TRBJ2-1	TGTGCCAGCAGCCTGGGTTTCGGTTCTAGGAATGAGCAGTTCTTC	CASSLGFGSRNEQFF
.	TRBV6-5	.	TRBJ2-3	TGTGCCAGCAGTTACGAGATTAGCACAGATACGCAGTATTTT	CASSYEISTDTQYF
TRBD2	TRBV15	.	TRBJ2-7	TGTGCCACCAGCTATGAGCGGGGTTACTACGAGCAGTACTTC	CATSYERGYYEQYF
TRBD2	TRBV13	.	TRBJ2-1	TGTGCCAGCAGCCTACGGACTAGCGGGATCAATGAGCAGTTCTTC	CASSLRTSGINEQFF
.	TRBV5-5	.	TRBJ1-2	TGTGCCAGCAGCTTGGGGGACACCCACTTTAACTATGGCTACACCTTC	CASSLGDTHFNYGYTF
.	TRBV6-1	.	TRBJ2-6	TGTGCCAGCAGTTCCGACGATTCTGGGGCCAACGTCCTGACTTTC	CASSSDDSGANVLTF
TRBD2	TRBV7-9	once	TRBJ2-3	TGTGCCACCATCTGCGGGGGGACCGAAAGGTCCCCAGATACGCAGTATTTT	CATICGGTERSPDTQYF
.	TRBV7-8	.	TRBJ2-1	TGTGCCAGCAGGCAGAGGGGCAGGCCCTACAATGAGCAGTTCTTC	CASRQRGRPYNEQFF
.	TRBV5-8	.	TRBJ1-5	TGTGCCAGCAGCTCGATCGACAGTAATCAGCCCCAGCATTTT	CASSSIDSNQPQHF
.	TRBV21-1	few	TRBJ2-7	TGTGCCAGCAGCAACGGGCAGGGCCTCGAGCAGTACTTC	CASSNGQGLEQYF
.	TRBV7-8	.	TRBJ2-7	TGTGCCAGCAGCTTGGGGAGTTACGAGCAGTACTTC	CASSLGSYEQYF
.	TRBV5-1	.	TRBJ2-3	TGCGCCAGCAGCCCGACAGAGCGGGGCACAGATACGCAGTATTTT	CASSPTERGTDTQYF
.	TRBV19	once	TRBJ2-6	TGTGCCAGTACTATACCCCTCTCTGGGGCCAACGTCCTGACTTTC	CASTIPLSGANVLTF
.	TRBV6-5	few	TRBJ2-7	TGTGCCAGCAGTTACGACGGCAGGCTCTACGAGCAGTACTTC	CASSYDGRLYEQYF
TRBD1	TRBV14	.	TRBJ1-1	TGTGCCAGCAGCATCTCCCAGGGGGCGAATCGGAACACTGAAGCTTTCTTT	CASSISQGANRNTEAFF
TRBD1	TRBV28	.	TRBJ1-2	TGTGCCAGCAGTCCCGACAGGGTTCAGTATGGCTACACCTTC	CASSPDRVQYGYTF
.	TRBV6-1	.	TRBJ2-3	TGTGCCAGCAGTAGCTTTAACACAGATACGCAGTATTTT	CASSSFNTDTQYF
.	TRBV4-2	few	TRBJ1-3	TGTGCCAGCAGCCAGAACAGGGCCTCCGGAAACACCATATATTTT	CASSQNRASGNTIYF
.	TRBV25-1	.	TRBJ1-2	TGTGCCAGCAGTGCGCCGACTTATAACTATGGCTACACCTTC	CASSAPTYNYGYTF
.	TRBV10-2	.	TRBJ2-1	TGCGCCAGCAGCGCTAGATCGGCGGAGCAGTTCTTC	CASSARSAEQFF
TRBD2	TRBV9	.	TRBJ2-7	TGTGCCAGCAGCGTAGAGGGGACTACAGAATACGAGCAGTACTTC	CASSVEGTTEYEQYF
.	TRBV27	large	TRBJ2-1	TGTGCCAGCAGCGTCGCGACTCCTGTTCCGGAGCAGTTCTTC	CASSVATPVPEQFF
.	TRBV7-2	.	TRBJ2-7	TGTGCCAGCAGCTCTAACCACCACGAGCAGTACTTC	CASSSNHHEQYF
.	TRBV7-9	few	TRBJ2-5	TGTGCCAGCAGCCCGGTTGGGGCGCTAGAGACCCAGTACTTC	CASSPVGALETQYF
.	TRBV5-5	medium-sized	TRBJ2-7	TGTGCCAGCAGCTTGGTACCCGAGGTGAGAGAGCAGTACTTC	CASSLVPEVREQYF
.	TRBV9	few	TRBJ1-2	TGTGCCAGCAGCGTAGGGGCAGAACCAGCCCGAGGTGGCTACACCTTC	CASSVGAEPARGGYTF